The T cell receptor beta chain under discussion was sequenced for a study of neurological immune-mediated disorders. Study-wide findings and caveats: Multiple sclerosis patients had less TCR clonal expansion than even healthy controls, unlike HTLV-1-associated myelopathy.

V was clipped by 0 bases and J by 4 bases, with 15 bases between them. The CDR3 sequence is 16 residues long. The V gene's germline CDR1 is MNHEY and CDR2 SVGAGI. The authors produced cDNA by 5'RACE using 10-nucleotide random UMIs. Over 190 million TCR-beta sequences from 15-18 subjects came from every sequencing run. TCRdb itself ran the 5' RACE reads through MiXCR, one entry per CDR3 protein. The sample includes about 38,000 distinct CDR3 sequences, about 4.4% of them seen just once. There are many counts of this clonotype. The antigen is not known. Sorted libraries were made with approximately 1 million CD4+ or CD8+ T cells.

Sequences were obtained from CD4+ T cells from blood. The receptor was isolated from a man aged 18 to 30 in good health. V gene TRBV6-5 combines with J gene TRBJ1-2, with a possible D match to TRBD1 (6 bases). CDR3: CASSYSIGGATYGYTF. The CDR3 DNA is TGTGCCAGCAGTTACTCGATCGGGGGCGCTACCTATGGCTACACCTTC.